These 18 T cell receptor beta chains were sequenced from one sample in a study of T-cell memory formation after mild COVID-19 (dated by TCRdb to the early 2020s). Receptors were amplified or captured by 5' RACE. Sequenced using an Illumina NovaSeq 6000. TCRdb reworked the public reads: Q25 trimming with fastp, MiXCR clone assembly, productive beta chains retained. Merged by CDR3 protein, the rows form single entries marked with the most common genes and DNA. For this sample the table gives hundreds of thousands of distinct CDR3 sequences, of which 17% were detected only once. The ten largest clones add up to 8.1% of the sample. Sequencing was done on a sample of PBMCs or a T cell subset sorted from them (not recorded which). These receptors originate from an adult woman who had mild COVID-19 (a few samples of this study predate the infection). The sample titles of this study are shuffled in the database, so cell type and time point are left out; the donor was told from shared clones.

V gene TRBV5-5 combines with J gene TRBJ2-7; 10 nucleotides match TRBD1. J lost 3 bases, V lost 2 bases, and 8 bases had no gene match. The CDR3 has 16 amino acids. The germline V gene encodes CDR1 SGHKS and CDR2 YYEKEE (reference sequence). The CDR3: CASSLFRDRGGYEQYF. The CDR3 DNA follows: TGTGCCAGCAGCTTATTCCGGGACAGGGGAGGCTACGAGCAGTACTTC.

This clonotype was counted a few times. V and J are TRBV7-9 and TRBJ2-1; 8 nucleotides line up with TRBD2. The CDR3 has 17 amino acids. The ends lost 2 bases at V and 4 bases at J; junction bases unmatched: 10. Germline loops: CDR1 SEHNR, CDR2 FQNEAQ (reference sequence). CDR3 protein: CASSLPVVGLVYNEQFF. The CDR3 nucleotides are TGTGCCAGCAGCTTACCGGTTGTGGGACTAGTTTACAATGAGCAGTTCTTC.

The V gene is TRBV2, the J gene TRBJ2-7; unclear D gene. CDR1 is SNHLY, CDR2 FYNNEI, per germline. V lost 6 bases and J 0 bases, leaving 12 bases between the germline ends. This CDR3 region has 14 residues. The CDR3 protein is CASRDGRFSYEQYF. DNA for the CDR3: TGTGCCAGCAGGGATGGGCGGTTCTCCTACGAGCAGTACTTC.

The CDR3 sequence: CAISGGQMNTEAFF. The CDR3 nucleotides are TGTGCCATCAGTGGCGGACAGATGAACACTGAAGCTTTCTTT. The chain links TRBV10-3 to TRBJ1-1; D is possibly TRBD1 (6 bases). Between the trimmed V and J ends, which lost 4 bases and 0 bases, there was a span of 9 bases. The CDR3 spans 14 residues. Germline CDR1 is ENHRY and CDR2 is SYGVKD.

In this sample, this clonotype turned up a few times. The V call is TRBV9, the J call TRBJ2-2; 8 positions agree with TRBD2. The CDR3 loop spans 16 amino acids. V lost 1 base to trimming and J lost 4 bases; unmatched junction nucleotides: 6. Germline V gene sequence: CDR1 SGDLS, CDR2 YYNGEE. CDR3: CASSVLHGRATGELFF. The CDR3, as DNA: TGTGCCAGCAGCGTATTGCACGGGAGGGCCACCGGGGAGCTGTTTTTT.

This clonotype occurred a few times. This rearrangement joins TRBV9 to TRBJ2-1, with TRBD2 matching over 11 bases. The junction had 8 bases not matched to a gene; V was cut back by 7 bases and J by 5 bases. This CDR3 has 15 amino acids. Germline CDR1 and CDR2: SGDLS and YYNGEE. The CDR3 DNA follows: TGTGCCAGCGGGGGGACTAGCGGACCAAACAATGAGCAGTTCTTC. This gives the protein CASGGTSGPNNEQFF. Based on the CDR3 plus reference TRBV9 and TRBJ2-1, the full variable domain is DSGVTQTPKHLITATGQRVTLRCSPRSGDLSVYWYQQSLDQGLQFLIQYYNGEERAKGNILERFSAQQFPDLHSELNLSSLELGDSALYFCASGGTSGPNNEQFFGPGTRLTVL.

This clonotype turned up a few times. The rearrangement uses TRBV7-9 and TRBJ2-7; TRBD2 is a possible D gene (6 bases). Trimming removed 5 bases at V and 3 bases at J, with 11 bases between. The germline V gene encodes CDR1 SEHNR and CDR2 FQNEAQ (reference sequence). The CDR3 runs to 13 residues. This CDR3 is CASSPQDYYEQYF. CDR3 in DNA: TGTGCCAGCAGCCCGCAGGACTACTACGAGCAGTACTTC.

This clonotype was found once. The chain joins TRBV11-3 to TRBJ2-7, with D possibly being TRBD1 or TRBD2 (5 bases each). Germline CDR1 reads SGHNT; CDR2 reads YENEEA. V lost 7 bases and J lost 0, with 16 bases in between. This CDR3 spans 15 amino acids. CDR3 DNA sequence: TGTGCCAGCACGTCCCGGGACGGAAGCTCCTACGAGCAGTACTTC. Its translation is CASTSRDGSSYEQYF. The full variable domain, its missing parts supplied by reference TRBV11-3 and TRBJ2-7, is EAGVVQSPRYKIIEKKQPVAFWCNPISGHNTLYWYLQNLGQGPELLIRYENEEAVDDSQLPKDRFSAERLKGVDSTLKIQPAELGDSAVYLCASTSRDGSSYEQYFGPGTRLTVT.

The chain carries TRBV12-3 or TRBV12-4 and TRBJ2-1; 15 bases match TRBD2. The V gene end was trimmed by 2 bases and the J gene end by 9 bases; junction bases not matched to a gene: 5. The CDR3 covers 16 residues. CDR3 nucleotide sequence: TGTGCCAGCAGTTTACGGACTAGCGGGGGGGCCATTGAGCAGTTCTTC. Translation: CASSLRTSGGAIEQFF.

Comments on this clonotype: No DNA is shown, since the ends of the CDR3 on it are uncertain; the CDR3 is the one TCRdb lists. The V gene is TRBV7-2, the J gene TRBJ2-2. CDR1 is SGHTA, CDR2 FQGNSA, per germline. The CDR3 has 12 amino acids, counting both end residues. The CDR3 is CASSPSAGSCFF.

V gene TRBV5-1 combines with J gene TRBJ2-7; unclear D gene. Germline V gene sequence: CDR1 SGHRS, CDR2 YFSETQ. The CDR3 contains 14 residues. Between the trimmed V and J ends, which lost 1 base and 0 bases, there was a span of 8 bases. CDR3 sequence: CASSLTVRSYEQYF. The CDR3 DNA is TGCGCCAGCAGCTTGACAGTCCGCTCCTACGAGCAGTACTTC.

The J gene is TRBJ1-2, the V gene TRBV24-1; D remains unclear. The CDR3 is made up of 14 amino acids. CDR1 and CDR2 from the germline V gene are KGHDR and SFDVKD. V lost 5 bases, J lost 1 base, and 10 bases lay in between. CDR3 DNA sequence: TGTGCCACCAGTGCTCAGACTCTTAACTATGGCTACACCTTC. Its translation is CATSAQTLNYGYTF.

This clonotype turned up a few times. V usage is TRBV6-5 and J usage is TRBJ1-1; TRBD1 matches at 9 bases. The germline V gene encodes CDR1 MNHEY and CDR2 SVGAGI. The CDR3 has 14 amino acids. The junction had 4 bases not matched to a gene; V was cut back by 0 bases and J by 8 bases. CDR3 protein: CASSYSMGTGEAFF. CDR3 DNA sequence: TGTGCCAGCAGTTACTCGATGGGGACAGGGGAAGCTTTCTTT.

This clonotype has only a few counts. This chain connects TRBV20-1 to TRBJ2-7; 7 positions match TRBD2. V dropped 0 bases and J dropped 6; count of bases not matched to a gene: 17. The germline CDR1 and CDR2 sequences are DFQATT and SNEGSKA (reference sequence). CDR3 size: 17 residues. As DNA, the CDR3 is TGCAGTGCTAGAGACCCCCATGGGATAGGGAGGGCCTTCGAGCAGTACTTC. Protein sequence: CSARDPHGIGRAFEQYF.

CDR3 sequence (DNA): TGTGCCAGCAGCTCGGACCCGCCTAACTATGGCTACACCTTC. This translates into CASSSDPPNYGYTF. The rearrangement links TRBV7-9 to TRBJ1-2, with D unclear. The CDR3 consists of 14 residues. In germline, CDR1 is SEHNR, CDR2 FQNEAQ (reference sequence). Deletions cut 4 bases from V and 0 bases from J, with 9 bases between.

CDR3 sequence reads: CASSIRKQGTTKYQETQYF. For the CDR3, the DNA is TGTGCCAGCAGCATCCGAAAGCAAGGGACGACAAAATACCAAGAGACCCAGTACTTC. The rearrangement joins TRBV21-1 to TRBJ2-5; TRBD1, as called in the table, went unchecked against the DNA. TRBV21-1 counts as a pseudogene. The CDR3 consists of 19 residues.

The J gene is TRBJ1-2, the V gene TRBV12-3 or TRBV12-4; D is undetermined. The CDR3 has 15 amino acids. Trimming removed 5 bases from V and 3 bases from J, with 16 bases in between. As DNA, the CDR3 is TGTGCCAGCAGTCCCCGGGCCAAGGGATACTATGGCTACACCTTC. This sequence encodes CASSPRAKGYYGYTF.

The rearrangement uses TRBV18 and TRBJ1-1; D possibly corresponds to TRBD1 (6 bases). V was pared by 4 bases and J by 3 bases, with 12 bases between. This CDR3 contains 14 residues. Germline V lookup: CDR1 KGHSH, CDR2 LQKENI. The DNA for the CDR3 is TGTGCCAGCTCACTAAACAGGGAGGACACTGAAGCTTTCTTT. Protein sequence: CASSLNREDTEAFF.